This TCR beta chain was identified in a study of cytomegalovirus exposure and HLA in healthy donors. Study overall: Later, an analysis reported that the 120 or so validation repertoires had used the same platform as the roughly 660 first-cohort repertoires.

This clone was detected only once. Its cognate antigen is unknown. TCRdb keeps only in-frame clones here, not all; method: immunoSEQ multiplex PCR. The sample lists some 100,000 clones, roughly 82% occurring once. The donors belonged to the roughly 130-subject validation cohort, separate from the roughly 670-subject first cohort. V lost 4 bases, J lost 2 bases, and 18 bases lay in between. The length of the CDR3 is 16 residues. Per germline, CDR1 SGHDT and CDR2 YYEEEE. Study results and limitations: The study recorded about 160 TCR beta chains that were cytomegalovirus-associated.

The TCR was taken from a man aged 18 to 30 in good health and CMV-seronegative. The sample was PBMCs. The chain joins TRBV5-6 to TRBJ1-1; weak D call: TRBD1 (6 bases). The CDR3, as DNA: TGTGCCAGCAGCCCATTCACAGGGCCGGGAAACACTGAAGCTTTCTTT. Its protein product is CASSPFTGPGNTEAFF.